The clone carrying this T cell receptor (beta chain) was observed a handful of times. This record belongs to a study of T cells after yellow fever vaccination. One entry per CDR3 protein, called by TCRdb with MiXCR from the 5' RACE reads. The repertoire has about 230,000 distinct CDR3 sequences, approximately 6.8% of them found once; the top ten carry around 1%. Germline values: CDR1 MNHNS, CDR2 SASEGT. Trimming cost V 8 bases and J 2 bases, with 11 bases left between them. The CDR3 totals 13 residues. The material sequenced was CD4+ T cells sorted from PBMCs, taken on the day of the yellow fever booster vaccination. This receptor was identified in a man aged 30 to 45 who received the YFV17D yellow fever vaccine. J is TRBJ2-3 and V is TRBV6-1; a possible D gene is TRBD1 (5 bases). CDR3 sequence (DNA): TGTGCCAGCGGCGGACAACACACAGATACGCAGTATTTT. Translating gives CASGGQHTDTQYF.